This T cell receptor beta chain was identified in a study of CD8 T cells in Susac syndrome. V shed 4 bases and J shed 3 bases, with 6 bases lying between them. The CDR3 extends over 12 amino acids. Germline V lookup: CDR1 LGHNA, CDR2 YNFKEQ. Random hexamers primed reverse transcription of about 0.5 to 1 ug RNA. TCRdb recomputed calls from the immunoSEQ multiplex PCR reads with MiXCR, one row per CDR3 protein. The sample holds about 150,000 distinct CDR3 sequences, around 95% seen once. Sample: CD4+ T cells from PBMCs. The clonotype was recovered from a human donor with Susac syndrome. The rearrangement links TRBV4-2 to TRBJ1-1; a possible D gene is TRBD1 (5 bases). CDR3 DNA: TGTGCCAGCAGCCCGGGGGACACTGAAGCTTTCTTT. Its protein is CASSPGDTEAFF.